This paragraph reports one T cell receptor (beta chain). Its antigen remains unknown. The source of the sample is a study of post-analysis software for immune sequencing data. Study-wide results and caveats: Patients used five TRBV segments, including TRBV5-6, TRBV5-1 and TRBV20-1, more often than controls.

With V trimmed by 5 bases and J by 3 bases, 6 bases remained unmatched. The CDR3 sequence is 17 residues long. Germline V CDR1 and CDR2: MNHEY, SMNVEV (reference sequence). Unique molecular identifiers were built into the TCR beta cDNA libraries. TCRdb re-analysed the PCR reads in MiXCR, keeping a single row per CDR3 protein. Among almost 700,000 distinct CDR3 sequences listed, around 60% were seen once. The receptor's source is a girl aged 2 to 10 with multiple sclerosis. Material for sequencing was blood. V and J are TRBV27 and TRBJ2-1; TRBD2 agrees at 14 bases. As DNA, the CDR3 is TGTGCCAGCAGTCTGGGGACTAGCGGGAGTGGCTACAATGAGCAGTTCTTC. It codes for CASSLGTSGSGYNEQFF.